The 15 T cell receptor beta chains below come from one sample, sequenced in a study of T cell responses to AZD1222 COVID-19 vaccine (dated by TCRdb to the early 2020s). The library was obtained by the immunoSEQ multiplex PCR assay. TCRdb obtained this table from immuneACCESS and retained in-frame rearrangements with V and J assigned. These tables miss some clones; where compared with another copy, unresolved V genes account for less than half of the shortfall, and the remainder is unexplained. This sample gives 200,000 or so clones in total; approximately 87% of them show up just once. In total, the top ten clones hold approximately 2.7% of the sample. Taken with the paper, the label for time point translates to: baseline before first vaccination. The treatment or condition label on this specimen signifies: meningococcal conjugate vaccine given as trial control. The specimen was peripheral blood, collected on day 0 of MenACWY control vaccination. The receptors here all came from an adult in good health.

The chain uses TRBV18 and TRBJ2-1; D uncertain. Trimming removed 0 bases from V and 8 bases from J, with 14 bases in between. CDR1 is KGHSH, CDR2 LQKENI, per germline. CDR3 length: 15 residues. The CDR3 here is CASSPPLAGVDEQFF. The CDR3 DNA reads TGTGCCAGCTCACCACCGCTTGCCGGTGTGGATGAGCAGTTCTTC.

V and J are TRBV7-9 and TRBJ2-1, with 11 bases aligning to TRBD1. V was clipped by 5 bases and J by 7 bases; unmatched bases: 7. This CDR3 has 15 amino acids. From germline, CDR1 is SEHNR and CDR2 FQNEAQ (reference sequence). The CDR3 here is CASSIGQGASNEQFF. The CDR3 DNA is TGTGCCAGCAGCATCGGACAGGGGGCGTCTAATGAGCAGTTCTTC.

CDR3 sequence (DNA): TGTGCCAGCAGTTTTGACAGGGGAGACTACGAGCAGTACTTC. It codes for CASSFDRGDYEQYF. The chain has TRBV6-7 and TRBJ2-7; TRBD1 matches at 8 bases. TRBV6-7 carries the ORF label, with uncertain function. Trimming at V came to 4 bases and at J to 3 bases, leaving 5 bases not matched to a gene. The CDR3 runs to 14 residues.

The rearrangement links TRBV7-2 to TRBJ1-6; unclear D gene. The CDR3 spans 15 residues. Trimming shortened V by 2 bases and J by 4 bases, and 9 bases separated the two germline ends. Germline V gene lookup returns CDR1 SGHTA and CDR2 FQGNSA. The CDR3 bases are TGTGCCAGCAGCTTATTTAGGGATTATAATTCACCCCTCCACTTT. Protein: CASSLFRDYNSPLHF. Full variable domain (outside the CDR3, taken from reference TRBV7-2 and TRBJ1-6): GAGVSQSPSNKVTEKGKDVELRCDPISGHTALYWYRQSLGQGLEFLIYFQGNSAPDKSGLPSDRFSAERTGGSVSTLTIQRTQQEDSAVYLCASSLFRDYNSPLHFGNGTRLTVT.

This chain connects TRBV5-1 to TRBJ2-1, with D perhaps given as TRBD1 or TRBD2 (5 bases each). V was cut by 0 bases and J by 9 bases, with 16 bases left in between. Germline CDR1 SGHRS, CDR2 YFSETQ. The CDR3 runs 15 residues. The CDR3: CASSLGPGGAGEQFF. The CDR3, as DNA: TGCGCCAGCAGCTTGGGACCGGGTGGGGCGGGTGAGCAGTTCTTC. Based on the CDR3 plus reference TRBV5-1 and TRBJ2-1, the full variable domain is KAGVTQTPRYLIKTRGQQVTLSCSPISGHRSVSWYQQTPGQGLQFLFEYFSETQRNKGNFPGRFSGRQFSNSRSEMNVSTLELGDSALYLCASSLGPGGAGEQFFGPGTRLTVL.

This chain links TRBV7-2 with TRBJ2-7; 14 bases are shared with TRBD2. The V segment lost 4 bases and the J segment 3 bases; nucleotides outside the gene matches: 5. Germline CDR1 and CDR2: SGHTA and FQGNSA. The CDR3 contains 16 residues. As DNA, the CDR3 is TGTGCCAGCAGCTCGATGGGACTAGCGGGGGTCTACGAGCAGTACTTC. Protein sequence: CASSSMGLAGVYEQYF.

The chain is built from TRBV5-1 and TRBJ2-5; perhaps TRBD2 as D (6 bases). V was clipped by 1 base and J by 0 bases, with 10 bases between them. Germline V gives CDR1 SGHRS, CDR2 YFSETQ. The CDR3 loop spans 15 amino acids. CDR3 nucleotides: TGCGCCAGCAGCTTGCGGGGACTTAACCAAGAGACCCAGTACTTC. This encodes CASSLRGLNQETQYF.

The chain links TRBV4-1 to TRBJ1-2; D uncertain. The germline gives CDR1 MGHRA, CDR2 YSYEKL. V was clipped by 2 bases and J by 3 bases, with 16 bases between them. The length of the CDR3 is 16 residues. This chain's CDR3 is CASSQTLRRRYYGYTF. The CDR3 DNA reads as TGCGCCAGCAGCCAAACCCTTAGGCGGCGGTACTATGGCTACACCTTC.

This chain links TRBV27 with TRBJ2-7, with 8 bases matching TRBD2. The CDR3 length is 18 residues. With V trimmed by 5 bases and J by 0 bases, 15 bases remained unmatched. Germline CDR1 reads MNHEY; CDR2 reads SMNVEV (reference sequence). The CDR3 DNA follows: TGTGCCAGCAGTCCCCGTGGGGGTAGCGGGACCTTCTCCTACGAGCAGTACTTC. This gives the protein CASSPRGGSGTFSYEQYF.

This chain uses TRBV28 with TRBJ2-5; TRBD2 might be the D (6 bases). Trimming left V 10 bases short and J 4 bases short, with 22 bases between. Germline assignment: CDR1 MDHEN and CDR2 SYDVKM. This CDR3 region has 15 residues. The CDR3 protein is CATTGTSKEGETQYF. The CDR3 DNA reads TGTGCCACAACCGGGACTTCTAAAGAAGGAGAGACCCAGTACTTC.

CDR3 in amino acids: CASSQAGTGNHEQYF. In nucleotides, the CDR3 is TGTGCCAGCAGCCAAGCCGGGACAGGGAACCACGAGCAGTACTTC. V usage is TRBV14 and J usage is TRBJ2-7, with 9 bases fitting TRBD1. The V gene's germline CDR1 is SGHDN and CDR2 FVKESK. There are 15 residues in the CDR3. Trimming took 1 base from V and 5 from J; bases not matched to a gene: 6.

The rearrangement links TRBV7-6 to TRBJ1-5; D gene unclear. The CDR3 spans 15 residues. The germline V and J ends were trimmed by 2 bases and 2 bases, with 10 bases remaining between them. Germline assignment: CDR1 SGHVS and CDR2 FNYEAQ. The CDR3 reads CASSLQSGGNQPQHF. Here the CDR3 DNA reads TGTGCCAGCAGCTTACAATCTGGGGGCAATCAGCCCCAGCATTTT.

The chain is built from TRBV6-5 and TRBJ1-1; D call uncertain. The length of the CDR3 is 16 residues. Germline-derived CDR1 and CDR2 are MNHEY and SVGAGI. Trimming took 0 bases from V and 1 from J, leaving 12 bases between them. The CDR3 region is CASSYSNRGPNTEAFF. Here the CDR3 DNA reads TGTGCCAGCAGTTACTCGAACCGCGGTCCGAACACTGAAGCTTTCTTT.

This CDR3 reads CASSYTLTDRGYGYTF. CDR3 DNA: TGTGCCAGCAGTTACACGCTCACGGACAGAGGCTATGGCTACACCTTC. The chain is built from TRBV6-5 and TRBJ1-2; weak D call: TRBD1 (6 bases). Trimming left V 2 bases short and J 4 bases short, with 17 bases between. The CDR3 is 16 residues long. Germline loops: CDR1 MNHEY, CDR2 SVGAGI.

V and J are TRBV29-1 and TRBJ2-5, with 8 bases matching TRBD1. Germline CDR1 and CDR2: SQVTM and ANQGSEA. CDR3 length: 12 residues. V lost 3 bases and J lost 3; bases outside the gene matches: 0. The CDR3 loop is CSVEDREETQYF. The CDR3 DNA reads as TGCAGCGTTGAGGACAGGGAAGAGACCCAGTACTTC.